This TCR beta chain emerged from a study of radiotherapy plus CTLA-4 blockade in lung cancer. Points from the study as a whole: In blood, early T cell clone dynamics reportedly predicted response best, together with interferon-beta.

Patients in the study, people with chemo-refractory metastatic non-small-cell lung cancer, received focal radiation plus ipilimumab CTLA-4 blockade. Generated by immunoSEQ multiplex PCR, the TCRdb table keeps only in-frame clones and is missing some. The sample contains 56,000 or so clones, 65% to 80% of which appear only once. Per germline, CDR1 SGHRS and CDR2 YFSETQ. This CDR3 is 16 amino acids long. Trimming removed 4 bases from V and 2 bases from J; junction bases left unmatched: 4. On this clone: No antigen is known for it.

V and J are TRBV5-1 and TRBJ2-1; 12 bases are a match to TRBD2. The sample in question was peripheral blood, obtained from a patient treated with radiotherapy plus ipilimumab. The source of this sequence is a human donor with non-small cell lung cancer who had a complete response to radiotherapy plus ipilimumab. The CDR3 nucleotides are TGCGCCAGCAGCCTTACTAGCGGGGGGACCTACAATGAGCAGTTCTTC. Protein sequence: CASSLTSGGTYNEQFF. Variable domain in full (rest from reference TRBV5-1 and TRBJ2-1): KAGVTQTPRYLIKTRGQQVTLSCSPISGHRSVSWYQQTPGQGLQFLFEYFSETQRNKGNFPGRFSGRQFSNSRSEMNVSTLELGDSALYLCASSLTSGGTYNEQFFGPGTRLTVL.